These 8 T cell receptor beta chains came from one sample sequenced in a study of T cells expressing NK-cell markers. After re-calling the 5' RACE reads, TCRdb lists one entry per CDR3 protein, DNA absent. Listed are roughly 280,000 distinct CDR3 sequences; approximately 0.39% falls within the top ten. Sequencing was carried out using blood T cells: a sorted CD56 or NKG2C T cell subset, CD4+ or CD8+ T cells, or bulk PBMC T cells (not recorded which). Receptors originate from a man between 18 and 35 years old in good health.

This chain links TRBV12-3 or TRBV12-4 with TRBJ1-1; with no DNA, the TCRdb D assignment of TRBD1 cannot be verified. The CDR3 has 13 residues. CDR3 loop: CASRPREGTEAFF.

V is TRBV7-9 and J is TRBJ2-5; TCRdb proposes TRBD2, but this gene call is untestable without DNA. From germline, CDR1 is SEHNR and CDR2 FQNEAQ (reference sequence). CDR3 length: 15 residues. The CDR3 sequence: CASSLGLAGVETQYF. The full variable domain, rest sourced from reference TRBV7-9 and TRBJ2-5, is DTGVSQNPRHKITKRGQNVTFRCDPISEHNRLYWYRQTLGQGPEFLTYFQNEAQLEKSRLLSDRFSAERPKGSFSTLEIQRTEQGDSAMYLCASSLGLAGVETQYFGPGTRLLVL.

The rearrangement joins TRBV5-1 to TRBJ1-3. The length of the CDR3 is 15 residues. Germline V lookup: CDR1 SGHRS, CDR2 YFSETQ. The CDR3 loop is CASSLEPTTGNTIYF. The whole variable domain, remainder taken from reference TRBV5-1 and TRBJ1-3, is KAGVTQTPRYLIKTRGQQVTLSCSPISGHRSVSWYQQTPGQGLQFLFEYFSETQRNKGNFPGRFSGRQFSNSRSEMNVSTLELGDSALYLCASSLEPTTGNTIYFGEGSWLTVV.

This sequence joins TRBV6-1 and TRBJ2-5. Per germline, CDR1 MNHNS and CDR2 SASEGT. The CDR3 spans 14 residues. CDR3 sequence: CASSEGPYQETQYF.

CDR3: CASNHPTGELFF. This rearrangement joins TRBV10-1 to TRBJ2-2. The CDR3 consists of 12 residues. Germline loops: CDR1 WNHNN, CDR2 SYGVQD (reference sequence).

The chain uses TRBV20-1 and TRBJ2-2; TCRdb returns TRBD2, unconfirmable since there is no DNA. Germline assignment: CDR1 DFQATT and CDR2 SNEGSKA (reference sequence). The CDR3 spans 14 residues. CDR3: CSARGGSGTGELFF.

The rearrangement links TRBV18 to TRBJ1-5. This CDR3 is 15 amino acids long. CDR1 and CDR2 (germline): KGHSH, LQKENI. The CDR3 loop reads CASSIQGGGNQPQHF. Filled out from reference TRBV18 and TRBJ1-5, the complete variable domain reads NAGVMQNPRHLVRRRGQEARLRCSPMKGHSHVYWYRQLPEEGLKFMVYLQKENIIDESGMPKERFSAEFPKEGPSILRIQQVVRGDSAAYFCASSIQGGGNQPQHFGDGTRLSIL.

The rearrangement links TRBV20-1 to TRBJ2-3; checking the TCRdb D call of TRBD2 is not possible without DNA. The CDR3 loop spans 15 amino acids. The germline CDR1 and CDR2 sequences are DFQATT and SNEGSKA (reference sequence). The CDR3 sequence is CSARNGAGGGDTQYF.